The 31 T cell receptor beta chains given below trace back to one sample, sequenced in a study of cytomegalovirus exposure and HLA in healthy donors. Sequencing used immunoSEQ multiplex PCR; TCRdb keeps in-frame clones, though not all of them. This sample carries a few hundred thousand clones, around nine tenths of them seen once, and the ten largest clones take around 1%. Sequencing was carried out using PBMCs. The receptor set was obtained from a woman in her late teens or twenties in good health and CMV-seronegative.

The chain carries TRBV6-5 and TRBJ1-2; no reliable D call. The CDR3 sequence is 13 residues long. Trimming took 5 bases from V and 8 from J, leaving 15 bases between them. CDR1 and CDR2 (germline): MNHEY, SVGAGI. CDR3 nucleotide sequence: TGTGCCAGCAGTCAAAGACTGGTTTCAGGCTACACCTTC. It encodes CASSQRLVSGYTF.

The V gene is TRBV6-1, the J gene TRBJ1-3; TRBD1 is a possible D gene (6 bases). V lost 6 bases and J 0 bases, leaving 12 bases between the germline ends. CDR3 length equals 15 residues. The germline gives CDR1 MNHNS, CDR2 SASEGT. CDR3 nucleotide sequence: TGTGCCAGCAGAGAACAGGGTCTCTCTGGAAACACCATATATTTT. Protein sequence: CASREQGLSGNTIYF.

This clone was counted between two and nine times. This sequence joins TRBV4-2 and TRBJ1-6, with a tentative D call TRBD1 (6 bases). Germline lookup yields CDR1 LGHNA and CDR2 YNFKEQ. CDR3 size: 15 residues. V lost 1 base and J 9 bases, leaving 13 bases between the germline ends. The CDR3 DNA is TGTGCCAGCAGCCAAGGAGCAGGGGTGGGTTCACCCCTCCACTTT. This gives the protein CASSQGAGVGSPLHF.

V and J are TRBV4-1 and TRBJ2-3; TRBD1 matches 12 bases. The V segment lost 5 bases and the J segment 6 bases; nucleotides outside the gene matches: 9. The germline V gene has CDR1 MGHRA and CDR2 YSYEKL. The CDR3 consists of 16 residues. In DNA, the CDR3 is TGCGCCAGCAGCTTTCCGGGACAGGGGGCGGACGATACGCAGTATTTT. It translates to CASSFPGQGADDTQYF.

The chain combines TRBV30 with TRBJ2-1, with a tentative D call TRBD2 (7 bases). Germline CDR1 and CDR2: GTSNPN and SVGIG (reference sequence). The V and J ends lost 1 base and 14 bases respectively, with 12 bases between them. The CDR3 runs 11 residues. The CDR3 coding sequence is TGTGCCTGGAGTGCTGGGGGGGGCGAGTTCTTC. Translating it yields CAWSAGGGEFF.

The J gene is TRBJ1-1, the V gene TRBV5-1; a weak D match, TRBD1 (5 bases). CDR3 length equals 14 residues. Germline values: CDR1 SGHRS, CDR2 YFSETQ. V was clipped by 0 bases and J by 9 bases, with 15 bases between them. Written as DNA, the CDR3 is TGCGCCAGCAGCTTGGTGTCCAGGGAGGGGAAAGCTTTCTTT. Translation: CASSLVSREGKAFF.

The chain recombines TRBV19 with TRBJ2-2; D is possibly TRBD2 (6 bases). V was shortened by 8 bases and J by 2 bases, with 15 bases between the two germline ends. Germline V gene lookup returns CDR1 LNHDA and CDR2 SQIVND (reference sequence). The CDR3 spans 15 residues. The CDR3 region is CASWAKRVNTGELFF. The DNA of the CDR3 is TGTGCCAGTTGGGCCAAGCGGGTTAACACCGGGGAGCTGTTTTTT.

This rearrangement joins TRBV11-2 to TRBJ2-1; TRBD2 matches at 12 bases. This CDR3 is 15 amino acids long. The trim removed 5 bases at V and 5 bases at J, leaving 4 bases unmatched. Germline V lookup: CDR1 SGHAT, CDR2 FQNNGV. The DNA for the CDR3 is TGTGCCAGCAGCGCTCGACTAGCGGGAGACAATGAGCAGTTCTTC. Its translation: CASSARLAGDNEQFF.

V and J are TRBV6-5 and TRBJ1-1, with 10 nucleotides matching TRBD1. The germline gives CDR1 MNHEY, CDR2 SVGAGI. The CDR3 is 14 amino acids. The junction had 10 bases not matched to a gene; V was cut back by 4 bases and J by 11 bases. CDR3 sequence (DNA): TGTGCCAGCAGTTTCAGACAGGGGGCTTCTTCGGCTTTCTTT. Its protein is CASSFRQGASSAFF.

The chain uses TRBV10-1 and TRBJ1-2, with D unclear. V was shortened by 5 bases and J by 8 bases, with 15 bases between the two germline ends. Germline V gene lookup returns CDR1 WNHNN and CDR2 SYGVQD (reference sequence). This CDR3 region has 13 residues. The CDR3: CASSPSGYPGYTF. The CDR3 nucleotides read TGCGCCAGCAGTCCTTCAGGTTATCCCGGCTACACCTTC.

The chain joins TRBV7-8 to TRBJ2-7; 10 bases fit TRBD2. The CDR3 extends over 14 amino acids. The V gene end was trimmed by 4 bases and the J gene end by 6 bases; junction bases not matched to a gene: 6. Germline V gene data show CDR1 as SGHVS and CDR2 as FQNEAQ. CDR3 in DNA: TGTGCCAGCAGCTCGACTAGCGGGCTCGGCGAGCAGTACTTC. Its translation is CASSSTSGLGEQYF.

The chain carries TRBV6-4 and TRBJ2-1; weak D call: TRBD2 (6 bases). CDR3 length equals 15 residues. Trimming pared 2 bases from V and 8 bases from J, leaving 16 bases between. The germline gives CDR1 MRHNA, CDR2 SNTAGT. CDR3 protein: CASSDDGEGGDEQFF. CDR3 sequence (DNA): TGTGCCAGCAGTGACGACGGGGAAGGCGGGGATGAGCAGTTCTTC.

This chain connects TRBV10-1 to TRBJ2-1; the D gene is possibly TRBD2 (5 bases). CDR1 WNHNN and CDR2 SYGVQD come from the germline V gene (reference sequence). Between the trimmed V and J ends, which lost 3 bases and 7 bases, there was a span of 13 bases. CDR3 length equals 14 residues. CDR3 coding DNA: TGCGCCAGCAGTGAAGGCCCCTCGGGGAATGAGCAGTTCTTC. It yields the protein CASSEGPSGNEQFF.

This clone was observed once. The chain recombines TRBV11-2 with TRBJ2-1, with TRBD1 matching over 7 bases. Germline V gene data show CDR1 as SGHAT and CDR2 as FQNNGV. This CDR3 contains 15 residues. J gave up 3 bases and V 5 bases, and 7 bases lay outside the gene matches. The CDR3 coding sequence is TGTGCCAGCAGCCGGCACAGGGGCCGCTACAATGAGCAGTTCTTC. Amino acid sequence: CASSRHRGRYNEQFF. Full variable domain (remainder filled in from reference TRBV11-2 and TRBJ2-1): EAGVAQSPRYKIIEKRQSVAFWCNPISGHATLYWYQQILGQGPKLLIQFQNNGVVDDSQLPKDRFSAERLKGVDSTLKIQPAKLEDSAVYLCASSRHRGRYNEQFFGPGTRLTVL.

V gene TRBV6-1 combines with J gene TRBJ2-7; TRBD2 is a possible D gene (6 bases). This CDR3 contains 17 residues. The germline V gene encodes CDR1 MNHNS and CDR2 SASEGT. V was trimmed by 2 bases and J by 3 bases, leaving 20 bases between them. The CDR3: CASSEPPGEPHLYEQYF. The CDR3 region has the DNA TGTGCCAGCAGTGAACCTCCGGGGGAGCCCCACCTCTACGAGCAGTACTTC.

The rearrangement links TRBV7-2 to TRBJ2-7; D perhaps matches TRBD2 (6 bases). The CDR3 contains 13 residues. CDR1 is SGHTA, CDR2 FQGNSA, per germline. Trimming cost V 4 bases and J 3 bases, with 10 bases left between them. The CDR3 spells CASSWRDFYEQYF. The CDR3, as DNA: TGTGCCAGCAGCTGGAGGGACTTCTACGAGCAGTACTTC.

This CDR3 reads CASSLLAGVSDTQYF. The CDR3 region has the DNA TGTGCCAGCAGCTTGTTAGCGGGAGTATCAGATACGCAGTATTTT. The J gene is TRBJ2-3, the V gene TRBV5-4; 9 nucleotides line up with TRBD2. V lost 1 base and J lost 4; bases outside the gene matches: 4. Germline V lookup: CDR1 SGHNT, CDR2 YYREEE (reference sequence). The CDR3 has 15 residues. Looking up the rest from reference TRBV5-4 and TRBJ2-3 gives the full variable domain: ETGVTQSPTHLIKTRGQQVTLRCSSQSGHNTVSWYQQALGQGPQFIFQYYREEENGRGNFPPRFSGLQFPNYSSELNVNALELDDSALYLCASSLLAGVSDTQYFGPGTRLTVL.

The chain recombines TRBV19 with TRBJ1-5; 7 nucleotides line up with TRBD1. The CDR3 contains 15 residues. Germline V gene lookup returns CDR1 LNHDA and CDR2 SQIVND (reference sequence). Trimming at V came to 1 base and at J to 4 bases, leaving 4 bases not matched to a gene. The CDR3 DNA is TGTGCCAGTAGTATAGTCAGGGACAGAAATCAGCCCCAGCATTTT. This gives the protein CASSIVRDRNQPQHF.

The chain recombines TRBV27 with TRBJ2-5, with 7 positions matching TRBD1. The J call could be wrong; TRBJ2-7 is a better fit for the DNA end. This CDR3 has 14 amino acids. CDR1 and CDR2 from the germline V gene are MNHEY and SMNVEV (reference sequence). In DNA form, the CDR3 reads TGTGCCAGCAGACCCTCCGGGACAGTCTACGAGCAGTACTTC. This gives the protein CASRPSGTVYEQYF.

The chain couples TRBV5-6 to TRBJ1-6; 7 bases align to TRBD1. The length of the CDR3 is 15 residues. CDR1 SGHDT and CDR2 YYEEEE come from the germline V gene. Trimming took 1 base from V and 9 from J; bases not matched to a gene: 7. The chain's CDR3 is CASSLSPPGGSPLHF. CDR3 DNA sequence: TGTGCCAGCAGCTTGAGTCCCCCAGGGGGTTCACCCCTCCACTTT.

The chain joins TRBV7-6 to TRBJ2-3; TRBD2 aligns across 11 bases. CDR1 is SGHVS and CDR2 is FNYEAQ in the germline V gene. This CDR3 has 18 residues. Trimming took 5 bases from V and 4 from J; bases not matched to a gene: 14. CDR3 residues: CASSRSAGLAGGPDTQYF. The CDR3 region has the DNA TGTGCCAGCAGCCGAAGTGCGGGGTTAGCGGGAGGGCCAGATACGCAGTATTTT.

The CDR3 sequence is CASSYQPTPVYGYTF. The CDR3 bases are TGTGCCAGCAGCTACCAACCCACCCCGGTATATGGCTACACCTTC. The V and J genes are TRBV7-2 and TRBJ1-2, with unresolved D. The CDR3 is made up of 15 amino acids. Trimming pared 4 bases from V and 5 bases from J, leaving 17 bases between. Germline CDR1 is SGHTA and CDR2 is FQGNSA.

The V gene is TRBV6-1, the J gene TRBJ2-1; TRBD2 matches at 8 bases. V shed 10 bases and J 5 bases; nucleotides not matched to a gene: 7. This CDR3 has 13 residues. The germline gives CDR1 MNHNS, CDR2 SASEGT. The CDR3 is CATRRTSNNEQFF. DNA for the CDR3: TGTGCCACCAGGCGGACTAGCAACAATGAGCAGTTCTTC.

In its sample, this clone was seen once. The genes are TRBV11-2 and TRBJ2-2; D might be TRBD2 (5 bases). The germline V and J ends were trimmed by 1 base and 3 bases, with 9 bases remaining between them. CDR1 SGHAT and CDR2 FQNNGV come from the germline V gene. The CDR3 is 15 residues long. CDR3 protein: CASSLGLYDTGELFF. The CDR3 DNA follows: TGTGCCAGCAGCTTAGGACTATATGACACCGGGGAGCTGTTTTTT.

The chain is built from TRBV9 and TRBJ2-4; 9 nucleotides line up with TRBD2. Germline-derived CDR1 and CDR2 are SGDLS and YYNGEE. Trimming at V came to 0 bases and at J to 2 bases, leaving 0 bases not matched to a gene. The CDR3 is 15 residues long. The CDR3 reads CASSVASGTKNIQYF. CDR3 nucleotides: TGTGCCAGCAGCGTAGCTAGCGGGACCAAAAACATTCAGTACTTC. Supplemented by reference TRBV9 and TRBJ2-4, the full variable domain reads DSGVTQTPKHLITATGQRVTLRCSPRSGDLSVYWYQQSLDQGLQFLIQYYNGEERAKGNILERFSAQQFPDLHSELNLSSLELGDSALYFCASSVASGTKNIQYFGAGTRLSVL.

The V gene is TRBV29-1, the J gene TRBJ2-1; D is ambiguous. The CDR3 is 11 amino acids. The germline CDR1 and CDR2 sequences are SQVTM and ANQGSEA. V lost 4 bases, J lost 9 bases, and 10 bases lay in between. The CDR3, as DNA: TGCAGCGTTGCATCGAGTGTTGAGCAGTTCTTC. Translated, it gives CSVASSVEQFF.

The chain recombines TRBV6-5 with TRBJ1-2, with D unresolved. Trimming removed 7 bases from V and 2 bases from J, with 5 bases in between. Germline CDR1 reads MNHEY; CDR2 reads SVGAGI. The CDR3 has 11 amino acids. As DNA, the CDR3 is TGTGCCAGCAAACAGAACTATGGCTACACCTTC. Its protein product is CASKQNYGYTF.

Concerning this clone itself: No conserved phenylalanine or tryptophan ends this CDR3, so it is likely a read error. Because the CDR3's place on the DNA is in doubt, the DNA is left out and the CDR3 is given as listed by TCRdb. The CDR3 spells CASSLGQGGNYEV. The rearrangement links TRBV5-1 to TRBJ2-4; no check of the table's D call, TRBD1, against the DNA was made. The CDR3 adds up to 13 amino acids, both ends counted. Germline assignment: CDR1 SGHRS and CDR2 YFSETQ.

The rearrangement joins TRBV6-1 to TRBJ2-3, with D possibly being TRBD2 (6 bases). Trimming left V 6 bases short and J 5 bases short, with 15 bases between. Germline CDR1 reads MNHNS; CDR2 reads SASEGT. The CDR3 contains 14 residues. The CDR3 is CASSLPGRRDTQYF. Written as DNA, the CDR3 is TGTGCCAGCAGCCTACCCGGGAGAAGAGATACGCAGTATTTT.

The chain links TRBV2 to TRBJ2-3, with 9 bases matching TRBD2. The CDR3 has 17 amino acids. Germline V gives CDR1 SNHLY, CDR2 FYNNEI. V gave up 7 bases and J gave up 5 bases; unmatched junction bases: 16. The CDR3, as DNA: TGTGCCAGCAACAAGGCAACCGGGACTAGCTTTTTAGATACGCAGTATTTT. This sequence encodes CASNKATGTSFLDTQYF. Based on the CDR3 plus reference TRBV2 and TRBJ2-3, the full variable domain is EPEVTQTPSHQVTQMGQEVILRCVPISNHLYFYWYRQILGQKVEFLVSFYNNEISEKSEIFDDQFSVERPDGSNFTLKIRSTKLEDSAMYFCASNKATGTSFLDTQYFGPGTRLTVL.

The rearrangement joins TRBV7-3 to TRBJ2-5; TRBD2 aligns across 7 bases. V was clipped by 4 bases and J by 4 bases; unmatched bases: 3. CDR3 length: 13 residues. Germline V gene data show CDR1 as SGHTA and CDR2 as FQGTGA. CDR3 residues: CASSSTSRETQYF. CDR3 nucleotide sequence: TGTGCCAGCAGCTCGACTAGCCGAGAGACCCAGTACTTC.